One and the same sample provided the 4 T cell receptor beta chains below, sequenced in a study of blood T cell repertoires in COVID-19. The table came from immunoSEQ multiplex PCR; TCRdb's copy has only in-frame clones and leaves some out. The sample includes tens of thousands of clones, 86% of them seen just once. Material for sequencing was peripheral blood. These receptors were taken from a human donor in a cohort sampled during active COVID-19.

The V gene is TRBV2, the J gene TRBJ1-2, with 7 bases that match TRBD1. Germline CDR1 and CDR2: SNHLY and FYNNEI. The CDR3 contains 13 residues. V was pared by 3 bases and J by 2 bases, with 0 bases of the junction left unmatched. The CDR3: CASSDRGNYGYTF. DNA for the CDR3: TGTGCCAGCAGTGACAGGGGGAACTATGGCTACACCTTC.

This clone was counted a single time. DNA of the CDR3: TGTGCCAGCAGCAGGCGGACAGGAGGAAACACCATATATTTT. Encoded protein: CASSRRTGGNTIYF. The chain is built from TRBV3-1 (or the pseudogene TRBV3-2) and TRBJ1-3, with 7 bases fitting TRBD1. V dropped 5 bases and J dropped 4; count of bases not matched to a gene: 5. Germline V gene lookup returns CDR1 LGHDT and CDR2 YNNKEL (reference sequence). The CDR3 covers 14 residues.

The V call is TRBV6-5, the J call TRBJ2-7; D unresolved. This CDR3 has 12 amino acids. The V end lost 8 bases, the J end lost 2 bases, and 10 bases lay between the germline ends. Germline assignment: CDR1 MNHEY and CDR2 SVGAGI. CDR3 nucleotide sequence: TGTGCCAGCCTCGACACACCCTACGAGCAGTACTTC. Translating it yields CASLDTPYEQYF.

This chain joins TRBV5-1 and TRBJ2-1; a weak D match, TRBD2 (7 bases). This CDR3 contains 16 residues. The V end was cut by 3 bases, the J end by 3 bases, with 16 bases between. CDR1 and CDR2 (germline): SGHRS, YFSETQ. Written as DNA, the CDR3 is TGCGCCAGCAGCTGGTCCGGGCGGGGGCTCTACAATGAGCAGTTCTTC. It is translated as CASSWSGRGLYNEQFF.